This T cell receptor beta chain was observed in a study of shared clonotypes between healthy human individuals. The CDR3 loop spans 14 amino acids. CDR1 SQVTM and CDR2 ANQGSEA come from the germline V gene. V lost 3 bases, J lost 6 bases, and 7 bases stayed unmatched. The repertoire was sequenced with immunoSEQ multiplex PCR; TCRdb's copy has only in-frame clones and lacks some. Among about 820,000 clones listed, 80% to 95% were seen once. CD45RO-negative, CCR7-positively selected cells formed the naive CD8 fraction, excluding terminally differentiated effector memory CD45RA+ cells. The source material was naive CD8+ T cells sorted from blood. The V gene is TRBV29-1, the J gene TRBJ2-1, with 8 bases identical to TRBD2. The sequence was collected from a man aged 25 to 40 in good health. CDR3 in DNA: TGCAGCGTTGATTATAAGGGACTAGGCAATGAGCAGTTCTTC. Residues: CSVDYKGLGNEQFF.